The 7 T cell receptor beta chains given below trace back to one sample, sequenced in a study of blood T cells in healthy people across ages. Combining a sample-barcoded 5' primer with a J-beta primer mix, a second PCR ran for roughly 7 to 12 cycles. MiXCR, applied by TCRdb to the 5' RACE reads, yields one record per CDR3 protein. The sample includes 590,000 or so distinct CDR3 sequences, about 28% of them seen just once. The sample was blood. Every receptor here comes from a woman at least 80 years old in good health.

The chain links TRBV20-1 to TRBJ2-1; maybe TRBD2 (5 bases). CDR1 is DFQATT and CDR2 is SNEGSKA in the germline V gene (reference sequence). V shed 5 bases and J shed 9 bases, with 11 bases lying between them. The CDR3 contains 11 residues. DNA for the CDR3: TGCAGTGCTGCGACCCGGGGTGAGCAGTTCTTC. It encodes CSAATRGEQFF.

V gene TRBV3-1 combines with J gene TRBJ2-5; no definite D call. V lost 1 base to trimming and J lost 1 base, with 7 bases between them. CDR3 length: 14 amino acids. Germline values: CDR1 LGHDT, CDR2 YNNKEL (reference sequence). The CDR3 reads CASSQGYSQETQYF. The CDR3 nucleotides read TGTGCCAGCAGCCAAGGGTACAGCCAAGAGACCCAGTACTTC.

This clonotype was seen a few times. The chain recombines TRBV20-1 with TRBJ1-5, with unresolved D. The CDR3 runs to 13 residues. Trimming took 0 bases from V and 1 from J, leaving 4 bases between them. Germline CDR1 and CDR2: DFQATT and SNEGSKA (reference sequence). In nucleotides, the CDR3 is TGCAGTGCTAGAGAGCAGAGCAATCAGCCCCAGCATTTT. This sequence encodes CSAREQSNQPQHF.

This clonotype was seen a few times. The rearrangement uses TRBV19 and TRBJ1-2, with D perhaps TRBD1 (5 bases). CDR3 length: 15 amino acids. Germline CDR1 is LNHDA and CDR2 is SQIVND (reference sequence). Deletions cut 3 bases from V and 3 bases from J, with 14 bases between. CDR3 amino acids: CASSMRGRVDYGYTF. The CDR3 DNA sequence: TGTGCCAGTAGTATGAGGGGCAGGGTTGACTATGGCTACACCTTC. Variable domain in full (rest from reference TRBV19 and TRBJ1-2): DGGITQSPKYLFRKEGQNVTLSCEQNLNHDAMYWYRQDPGQGLRLIYYSQIVNDFQKGDIAEGYSVSREKKESFPLTVTSAQKNPTAFYLCASSMRGRVDYGYTFGSGTRLTVV.

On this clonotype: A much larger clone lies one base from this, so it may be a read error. The CDR3 sequence is CASSLGGGFEEQFF. In DNA, the CDR3 is TGTGCCAGCAGCTTAGGAGGGGGGTTTGAGGAGCAGTTCTTC. The chain uses TRBV11-2 and TRBJ2-1; either TRBD1 or TRBD2 may supply D (6 bases each). Germline V CDR1 and CDR2: SGHAT, FQNNGV. The CDR3 runs 14 residues. The germline V and J ends were trimmed by 1 base and 10 bases, with 14 bases remaining between them.

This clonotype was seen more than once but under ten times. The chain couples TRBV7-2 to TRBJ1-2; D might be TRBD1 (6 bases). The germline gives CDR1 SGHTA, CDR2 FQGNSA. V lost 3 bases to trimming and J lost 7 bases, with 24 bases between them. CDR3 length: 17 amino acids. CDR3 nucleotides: TGTGCCAGCAGCTTCTTAGGGGGGGGCGCGGTAGCAGGTGGCTACACCTTC. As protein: CASSFLGGGAVAGGYTF.

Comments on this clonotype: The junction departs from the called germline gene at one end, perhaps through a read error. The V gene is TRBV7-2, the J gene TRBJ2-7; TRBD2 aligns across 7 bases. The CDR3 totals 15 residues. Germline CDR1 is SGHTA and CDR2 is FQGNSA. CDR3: CACSLRTSGAYEQYF. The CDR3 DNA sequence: TGTGCCTGCAGCCTACGGACTAGTGGCGCCTACGAGCAGTACTTC.